These 8 T cell receptor beta chains were sequenced from one sample in a study of cytomegalovirus exposure and HLA in healthy donors. The PCR was carried out with 60 Vbeta primers and 13 Jbeta primers. The method was immunoSEQ multiplex PCR; TCRdb's version includes in-frame clones alone and lacks a portion of them. The repertoire holds more than 90,000 clones, with roughly 73% as singletons. Sequenced: PBMCs. These receptors were collected from a woman aged 25 to 45 in good health and CMV-seronegative.

The genes are TRBV2 and TRBJ1-2, with D unclear. V was clipped by 6 bases and J by 1 base, with 12 bases between them. This CDR3 is built from 14 residues. The germline CDR1 and CDR2 sequences are SNHLY and FYNNEI. In DNA form, the CDR3 reads TGTGCCAGCAGGGCCGGGGAGGGTAACTATGGCTACACCTTC. Translation: CASRAGEGNYGYTF.

Note on this clone: The sample has other DNA sequences that encode this CDR3 too. The chain's CDR3 is CASSYSGSSGNTIYF. In DNA, the CDR3 is TGTGCCAGCAGTTACTCGGGCAGCTCTGGAAACACCATATATTTT. The chain is built from TRBV6-5 and TRBJ1-3; D not resolved. V was cut by 0 bases and J by 0 bases, with 6 bases left in between. Germline V gives CDR1 MNHEY, CDR2 SVGAGI. The CDR3 is made up of 15 amino acids.

Written as DNA, the CDR3 is TGTGCCAGCAGCTTTACAACGAACACTGAAGCTTTCTTT. It translates to CASSFTTNTEAFF. This rearrangement joins TRBV7-6 to TRBJ1-1; D call uncertain. Looked up from germline, CDR1 is SGHVS and CDR2 is FNYEAQ. The CDR3 is 13 residues long. With 3 bases removed from V and 1 base from J, the gap between germline ends came to 6 bases.

The V gene is TRBV11-2, the J gene TRBJ1-1; D ambiguous. V was pared by 3 bases and J by 8 bases, with 13 bases between. The germline gives CDR1 SGHAT, CDR2 FQNNGV. The CDR3 covers 13 residues. As DNA, the CDR3 is TGTGCCAGCAGCTTGACCAACGACGGGGAAGCTTTCTTT. Amino acid sequence: CASSLTNDGEAFF. Full variable domain (rest looked up from reference TRBV11-2 and TRBJ1-1): EAGVAQSPRYKIIEKRQSVAFWCNPISGHATLYWYQQILGQGPKLLIQFQNNGVVDDSQLPKDRFSAERLKGVDSTLKIQPAKLEDSAVYLCASSLTNDGEAFFGQGTRLTVV.

The gene calls are TRBV4-1 and TRBJ1-5; D is unresolved. This CDR3 region has 15 residues. Per germline, CDR1 MGHRA and CDR2 YSYEKL. The germline V and J ends were trimmed by 0 bases and 4 bases, with 10 bases remaining between them. DNA of the CDR3: TGCGCCAGCAGCCAAGATGTATTGAGAAATCAGCCCCAGCATTTT. This sequence encodes CASSQDVLRNQPQHF.

This clone was detected once. This chain connects TRBV2 to TRBJ1-2, with 7 bases fitting TRBD1. The germline V gene encodes CDR1 SNHLY and CDR2 FYNNEI. Trimming took 1 base from V and 4 from J; bases not matched to a gene: 6. The CDR3 consists of 15 residues. The CDR3 DNA reads TGTGCCAGCAGTGAAGAGGGGACAGCCACCTATGGCTACACCTTC. This translates into CASSEEGTATYGYTF.

V gene TRBV30 combines with J gene TRBJ2-2; D gene unclear. The CDR3 covers 14 residues. Germline V CDR1 and CDR2: GTSNPN, SVGIG (reference sequence). With 3 bases removed from V and 3 bases from J, the gap between germline ends came to 11 bases. This CDR3 is CAWSDYPDTGELFF. DNA of the CDR3: TGTGCCTGGAGCGATTACCCGGACACCGGGGAGCTGTTTTTT.

This sequence joins TRBV2 and TRBJ2-3; possibly TRBD1 for D (5 bases). CDR1 is SNHLY, CDR2 FYNNEI, per germline. Trimming stripped 4 bases from V and 2 bases from J, with 16 bases between. This CDR3 comprises 16 residues. The CDR3 nucleotides are TGTGCCAGCAGTGTTCGGTCAGGACAAACCACAGATACGCAGTATTTT. This translates into CASSVRSGQTTDTQYF.